The present T cell receptor (beta chain) was sequenced within a study of blood T cell repertoires in COVID-19. The data were produced by immunoSEQ multiplex PCR, yet TCRdb's version contains in-frame clones alone and is incomplete. Here the sample spans 150,000 to 200,000 clones, about 85% being singletons. The CDR3 sequence is 13 residues long. The trim removed 7 bases at V and 8 bases at J, leaving 11 bases unmatched. Germline assignment: CDR1 SQVTM and CDR2 ANQGSEA. The sequencing input was peripheral blood. The TCR comes from an elderly woman with acute or convalescent COVID-19. The J gene is TRBJ1-2, the V gene TRBV29-1; 9 bases are a match to TRBD1. This chain's CDR3 is CSAAGQGPGGYTF. Here the CDR3 DNA reads TGCAGCGCCGCCGGACAGGGGCCCGGGGGCTACACCTTC.